The clone carrying this TCR beta chain was found once. What it recognizes is unknown. The data were obtained in a study of cytomegalovirus exposure and HLA in healthy donors. PCR employed 60 Vbeta and 13 Jbeta primers. Clones were sequenced by immunoSEQ multiplex PCR, and TCRdb holds only the in-frame ones, with some missing. The repertoire has roughly 130,000 clones, under 85% of them found once; the top ten carry around 5.5%. Notes on the study in general: Apparent HLA restriction characterized most CMV-associated TCR beta chains in a later analysis. Productive rates of about 87% or about 30% were seen for most TCR beta V segments in an earlier analysis.

This clonotype was obtained from a woman aged 50 to 65 in good health and CMV-seropositive. Sequenced: PBMCs.

The CDR3 DNA reads as TGTGCCAGCAGAACCCGGGCCAGGGGTGAGACCCAGTACTTC. Amino acids: CASRTRARGETQYF. The chain is built from TRBV7-6 and TRBJ2-5, with D perhaps TRBD1 (6 bases). V was trimmed by 6 bases and J by 5 bases, leaving 16 bases between them. The CDR3 has 14 residues. The V gene's germline CDR1 is SGHVS and CDR2 FNYEAQ.